The rows below give T cell receptor beta chains drawn from one sample of a study of blood T cell repertoires in COVID-19. Only in-frame clones appear in the TCRdb table, and some are missing; sequencing was by immunoSEQ multiplex PCR. The sample has some 120,000 clones, around 89% seen once. The sequencing sample was made of peripheral blood. Source of these receptors: a human donor with acute or convalescent COVID-19. The donor label of this sample is uncertain. Each CDR3 is given with its conserved first and last residue. Fields, in order: D gene, clone size, V gene, J gene, CDR3 protein, CDR3 DNA. A D gene is named only where the DNA matches it firmly. Some rows have no size entry. The others give once, few or many, or a class for an expanded clone.

D: -
size: -
V: TRBV28
J: TRBJ1-1
CDR3: CASIAQLNTEAFF
DNA: TGTGCCAGCATTGCACAGCTGAACACTGAAGCTTTCTTT

D: TRBD1
size: once
V: TRBV6-6
J: TRBJ1-4
CDR3: CASRRQGWSTNEKLFF
DNA: TGTGCCAGCAGAAGACAGGGGTGGTCTACTAATGAAAAACTGTTTTTT

D: TRBD2
size: once
V: TRBV10-3
J: TRBJ2-1
CDR3: CATQRESSYNEQFF
DNA: TGTGCCACCCAGCGGGAAAGCTCCTACAATGAGCAGTTCTTC

D: TRBD1
size: -
V: TRBV6-1
J: TRBJ1-5
CDR3: CASSEGRDRNQPQHF
DNA: TGTGCCAGCAGTGAGGGTCGGGACAGAAATCAGCCCCAGCATTTT

D: -
size: -
V: TRBV19
J: TRBJ2-2
CDR3: CASSITGGASTGELFF
DNA: TGTGCCAGTAGTATTACGGGGGGCGCTAGCACCGGGGAGCTGTTTTTT

D: TRBD1
size: -
V: TRBV19
J: TRBJ2-1
CDR3: CASSMGRGPYNEQFF
DNA: TGTGCCAGTAGTATGGGCAGGGGGCCCTACAATGAGCAGTTCTTC

D: -
size: -
V: TRBV28
J: TRBJ2-7
CDR3: CASRAGGAPPEQYF
DNA: TGTGCCAGCAGAGCTGGGGGGGCGCCACCCGAGCAGTACTTC

D: -
size: -
V: TRBV2
J: TRBJ2-7
CDR3: CASSPPNGVGEQYF
DNA: TGTGCCAGCAGCCCCCCGAACGGGGTGGGCGAGCAGTACTTC

D: -
size: once
V: TRBV24-1
J: TRBJ2-5
CDR3: CATSDLGGGEKETQYF
DNA: TGTGCCACCAGTGATTTGGGAGGGGGGGAGAAAGAGACCCAGTACTTC

D: -
size: -
V: TRBV6-5
J: TRBJ1-3
CDR3: CASSYRRSGSGNTIYF
DNA: TGTGCCAGCAGTTACAGGAGATCCGGCTCTGGAAACACCATATATTTT

D: -
size: -
V: TRBV6-6
J: TRBJ1-2
CDR3: CASSTVGEGGYTF
DNA: TGTGCCAGCAGCACGGTAGGGGAGGGTGGCTACACCTTC

D: TRBD1
size: -
V: TRBV12-3/TRBV12-4
J: TRBJ2-5
CDR3: CASSARGLETQYF
DNA: TGTGCCAGCAGCGCCAGGGGGCTTGAGACCCAGTACTTC

D: TRBD1
size: -
V: TRBV6-1
J: TRBJ2-1
CDR3: CASSEGTGSYRSYNEQFF
DNA: TGTGCCAGCAGTGAAGGGACAGGGAGTTACCGCTCCTACAATGAGCAGTTCTTC

D: -
size: -
V: TRBV9
J: TRBJ1-6
CDR3: CASSVSNSPLHF
DNA: TGTGCCAGCAGCGTGTCGAATTCACCCCTCCACTTT

D: -
size: -
V: TRBV19
J: TRBJ1-1
CDR3: CASSLALSQNTEAFF
DNA: TGTGCCAGTTCCCTTGCCCTCAGTCAGAACACTGAAGCTTTCTTT

D: TRBD2
size: -
V: TRBV15
J: TRBJ2-7
CDR3: CATSRYRSGGFSYEQYF
DNA: TGTGCCACCAGCAGATATAGAAGCGGGGGTTTCTCCTACGAGCAGTACTTC

D: -
size: once
V: TRBV6-5
J: TRBJ2-7
CDR3: CASSNGTPILYEQYF
DNA: TGTGCCAGCTCGAACGGGACTCCGATACTCTACGAGCAGTACTTC

D: -
size: -
V: TRBV5-1
J: TRBJ1-3
CDR3: CASSWGSGGTSGNTIYF
DNA: TGCGCCAGCAGCTGGGGATCGGGGGGAACTTCTGGAAACACCATATATTTT

D: TRBD1
size: -
V: TRBV5-8
J: TRBJ1-5
CDR3: CASSYDRGQPQHF
DNA: TGTGCCAGCAGCTACGACAGGGGCCAGCCCCAGCATTTT

D: -
size: -
V: TRBV7-3
J: TRBJ2-1
CDR3: CASSLAGANEQFF
DNA: TGTGCCAGCAGCTTAGCAGGGGCGAATGAGCAGTTCTTC

D: -
size: -
V: TRBV7-2
J: TRBJ1-2
CDR3: CASSFYPPRGNYGYTF
DNA: TGTGCCAGCAGCTTTTACCCCCCCCGGGGGAACTATGGCTACACCTTC

D: -
size: -
V: TRBV7-3
J: TRBJ1-2
CDR3: CASSLYYTF
DNA: TGTGCCAGCAGCTTATATTACACCTTC

D: -
size: -
V: TRBV19
J: TRBJ1-5
CDR3: CASTSGGAWWYSNQPQHF
DNA: TGTGCCAGTACCTCCGGGGGGGCTTGGTGGTATAGCAATCAGCCCCAGCATTTT

D: -
size: -
V: TRBV6-2/TRBV6-3
J: TRBJ1-5
CDR3: CASSRDYNQPQHF
DNA: TGTGCCAGCAGCCGGGACTACAATCAGCCCCAGCATTTT

D: -
size: -
V: TRBV11-2
J: TRBJ2-7
CDR3: CASTPLNGVYEQYF
DNA: TGTGCCAGCACCCCTTTGAACGGAGTCTACGAGCAGTACTTC

D: -
size: -
V: TRBV9
J: TRBJ1-2
CDR3: CASSKYTTPYGYTF
DNA: TGTGCCAGCAGCAAATACACTACCCCATATGGCTACACCTTC

D: -
size: -
V: TRBV28
J: TRBJ2-7
CDR3: CASSFTYLTYEQYF
DNA: TGTGCCAGCAGTTTTACCTATCTCACTTACGAGCAGTACTTC

D: -
size: -
V: TRBV27
J: TRBJ1-1
CDR3: CASSRGRGNTEAFF
DNA: TGTGCCAGCAGCAGGGGTAGAGGGAACACTGAAGCTTTCTTT

D: -
size: few
V: TRBV18
J: TRBJ2-7
CDR3: CASSAQEGALYEQYF
DNA: TGTGCCAGCTCCGCTCAGGAGGGGGCCTTATACGAGCAGTACTTC

D: TRBD1
size: -
V: TRBV5-1
J: TRBJ2-2
CDR3: CASSESGTGNTGELFF
DNA: TGCGCCAGCAGCGAATCCGGGACAGGGAACACCGGGGAGCTGTTTTTT

D: -
size: -
V: TRBV7-6
J: TRBJ2-3
CDR3: CASSSGGGADTQYF
DNA: TGTGCCAGCTCCTCCGGAGGGGGGGCAGATACGCAGTATTTT

D: -
size: -
V: TRBV7-9
J: TRBJ2-5
CDR3: CASSLAEETQYF
DNA: TGTGCCAGCAGCTTAGCGGAGGAGACCCAGTACTTC

D: TRBD1
size: -
V: TRBV13
J: TRBJ2-3
CDR3: CASSYRTGTRATDTQYF
DNA: TGTGCCAGCAGCTACCGGACAGGGACGAGGGCCACAGATACGCAGTATTTT

D: -
size: -
V: TRBV2
J: TRBJ2-3
CDR3: CASRQSTDTQYF
DNA: TGTGCCAGCCGACAGAGCACAGATACGCAGTATTTT

D: -
size: -
V: TRBV9
J: TRBJ1-2
CDR3: CASSLQGGYNYGYTF
DNA: TGTGCCAGCAGCCTTCAAGGGGGTTATAACTATGGCTACACCTTC

D: TRBD1
size: -
V: TRBV3-1/TRBV3-2
J: TRBJ2-7
CDR3: CASSQGLRGTRQYF
DNA: TGTGCCAGCAGCCAGGGTCTCAGGGGGACGAGGCAGTACTTC

D: TRBD2
size: -
V: TRBV28
J: TRBJ2-2
CDR3: CASSSRGLAGVRMTGELFF
DNA: TGTGCCAGCAGCTCAAGAGGATTAGCGGGAGTACGGATGACCGGGGAGCTGTTTTTT

D: -
size: -
V: TRBV12-5
J: TRBJ1-3
CDR3: CASARGPGNTIYF
DNA: TGTGCTAGTGCTCGAGGGCCCGGAAACACCATATATTTT

D: -
size: few
V: TRBV5-5
J: TRBJ1-1
CDR3: CASGIIQVNTEAFF
DNA: TGTGCCAGCGGCATTATCCAGGTCAACACTGAAGCTTTCTTT

D: -
size: -
V: TRBV3-1/TRBV3-2
J: TRBJ2-3
CDR3: CASSQEGAKDTQYF
DNA: TGTGCCAGCAGCCAAGAGGGGGCTAAAGATACGCAGTATTTT

D: TRBD2
size: -
V: TRBV20-1
J: TRBJ2-7
CDR3: CSASERGGGYYEQYF
DNA: TGCAGTGCTAGTGAACGGGGGGGCGGATACTACGAGCAGTACTTC